This TCR beta chain came from a study of Ad26.COV2.S vaccination and SARS-CoV-2 variants (dated by TCRdb to 2020 to 2023). Study-level background: Donors in the vaccine arm were drawn from COV1001, a phase I-IIa trial of Ad26.COV2.S in healthy adults that was multicentre, randomized, double-blind and placebo-controlled. A total of 32 samples were included in the TCR-sequenced set, comprising roughly 19 Ad26.COV2.S vaccine recipients, 5 placebo recipients and 8 SARS-CoV-2 convalescent individuals. Investigators remained blinded to trial group allocation during experiments and outcome assessment. TCRbeta repertoire sequencing served as the tool for gauging how specific and how broad the SARS-CoV-2-reactive T cell receptors were following Ad26.COV2.S vaccination. Ad26.COV2.S was administered intramuscularly at 5 x 10^10 or 1 x 10^11 viral particles, either as a single shot or as two shots given 56 days apart. Trial participants were randomized into five groups of five: low-dose or high-dose Ad26.COV2.S given once or twice, or placebo on both occasions. Findings and caveats that apply to the study as a whole: The authors noted that total T cell responses may have been underestimated by the TCR breadth and depth analyses. Vaccine and placebo recipients had comparable non-spike TCR breadth, which fits with the vaccine containing only spike. Spike-specific TCR breadth was higher in Ad26.COV2.S recipients than in placebo recipients (P = 0.0014). Comparing responses between vaccine doses or regimens was not something the study was powered to do. After vaccination, substantial breadth of spike-specific CD8+ and CD4+ T cell responses was reported.

The junction shows trimming of 5 bases on V and 1 base on J, and the gene matches do not reach 4 bases of it. The CDR3, from cysteine to phenylalanine, totals 14 residues. Only the CDR3 DNA stays, 42 bases, in frame from base 1. CDR1 and CDR2 are read off the germline V gene as SGHDT and YYEEEE. With respect to this clone: Its antigen is not yet known. No per-base quality is available; no much larger clone lies one base away.

The immunoSEQ Assay was used to sequence TCRbeta CDR3 regions. After extraction, genomic DNA underwent amplification by bias-controlled multiplex PCR, followed by high-throughput sequencing. The paper's processing steps were these. To quantify the absolute abundance of each unique TCRbeta CDR3 region, sequences were collapsed and filtered. T cell fraction was estimated by normalization of TCRbeta template counts to usable DNA, with usable DNA being measured through amplification of reference genes present in all nucleated cells. Repertoire TCRs were annotated as SARS-CoV-2-specific by exact matching of V gene, CDR3 amino acid sequence and J gene to a known reactive TCR set. The reference SARS-CoV-2 TCR set was obtained from MIRA and was filtered for enrichment in COVID-19-positive ImmuneCODE repertoires, whereby public or cross-reactive TCRs were removed. Using the MIRA antigens, annotated TCRs were further analysed by specific ORF or by position within an ORF. Breadth was defined as the number of annotated unique rearrangements divided by the total number of unique productive rearrangements, and depth was defined as the summed frequency of the annotated unique rearrangements. TCR breadth was compared between groups using two-sided Wilcoxon rank-sum tests. This immuneACCESS table, as held by TCRdb, lists in-frame sequences with V and J called but not all clones. Of the missing ones, under half trace to an unresolved V gene in checked studies; the others have no known cause. V, J and clone size are taken as reported in that table, and D and trimming were inferred from the DNA itself. In this sample the table shows about 400,000 clones, about nine tenths of which occur a single time. The ten largest clonotypes hold under 2% of the sample.

The treatment or condition tag for this specimen amounts to: around 19 received Ad26.COV2.S at low or high dose, single or two shots; about 5 received placebo; per-sample allocation not given. Repertoires of vaccine and placebo recipients were sequenced from samples collected on day 63 after the first injection. In Cohort 1b, more than 20 adults aged 18-55 years were enrolled at a single site in Boston, USA, between 29 July and 7 August 2020. Ad26.COV2.S was a replication-incompetent adenovirus type 26 vector that expressed a prefusion-stabilized SARS-CoV-2 spike protein derived from the original Wuhan strain.

Sequencing used peripheral blood, obtained in a trial of Ad26.COV2.S vaccine versus placebo. The TCR originated in a person aged 18-65 years who received the Ad26.COV2.S COVID-19 vaccine or a placebo. The chain links TRBV5-6 with TRBJ2-7, with TRBD2 identical over 9 junction bases. The CDR3 has the sequence CASRRGGRSYEQYF. DNA sequence: TGTGCCAGCAGGCGGGGGGGTCGGTCCTACGAGCAGTACTTC. Where the CDR3 stops, the reference TRBV5-6 and TRBJ2-7 genes take over; the full variable domain is DAGVTQSPTHLIKTRGQQVTLRCSPKSGHDTVSWYQQALGQGPQFIFQYYEEEERQRGNFPDRFSGHQFPNYSSELNVNALLLGDSALYLCASRRGGRSYEQYFGPGTRLTVT.